What follows describes a single TCR beta chain. V lost 5 bases to trimming and J lost 3 bases; unmatched junction nucleotides: 10. CDR1 and CDR2 from the germline V gene are SEHNR and FQNEAQ (reference sequence). The CDR3 covers 15 residues. Using immunoSEQ multiplex PCR, the repertoire was profiled, and TCRdb retains in-frame clones only, with some absent. This sample yields approximately 6,000 clones, of which about 97% are seen a single time; around 1.2% belongs to the top ten. Healthy children aged about 15-60 months having elective surgery, and healthy nonsmoking adults, gave blood. The sample holds sorted live naive CD8+ CD45RA+CCR7+ T cells. The data belong to a study of naive CD8 T cells in extremely preterm neonates.

This sequence was found in a human donor in good health. The rearrangement uses TRBV7-9 and TRBJ2-7; TRBD2 agrees at 7 bases. Sequencing was carried out using naive CD8+ T cells from blood. CDR3 sequence: CASSTGREQRYEQYF. CDR3 nucleotide sequence: TGTGCCAGCAGCACTGGGAGGGAACAGCGCTACGAGCAGTACTTC.